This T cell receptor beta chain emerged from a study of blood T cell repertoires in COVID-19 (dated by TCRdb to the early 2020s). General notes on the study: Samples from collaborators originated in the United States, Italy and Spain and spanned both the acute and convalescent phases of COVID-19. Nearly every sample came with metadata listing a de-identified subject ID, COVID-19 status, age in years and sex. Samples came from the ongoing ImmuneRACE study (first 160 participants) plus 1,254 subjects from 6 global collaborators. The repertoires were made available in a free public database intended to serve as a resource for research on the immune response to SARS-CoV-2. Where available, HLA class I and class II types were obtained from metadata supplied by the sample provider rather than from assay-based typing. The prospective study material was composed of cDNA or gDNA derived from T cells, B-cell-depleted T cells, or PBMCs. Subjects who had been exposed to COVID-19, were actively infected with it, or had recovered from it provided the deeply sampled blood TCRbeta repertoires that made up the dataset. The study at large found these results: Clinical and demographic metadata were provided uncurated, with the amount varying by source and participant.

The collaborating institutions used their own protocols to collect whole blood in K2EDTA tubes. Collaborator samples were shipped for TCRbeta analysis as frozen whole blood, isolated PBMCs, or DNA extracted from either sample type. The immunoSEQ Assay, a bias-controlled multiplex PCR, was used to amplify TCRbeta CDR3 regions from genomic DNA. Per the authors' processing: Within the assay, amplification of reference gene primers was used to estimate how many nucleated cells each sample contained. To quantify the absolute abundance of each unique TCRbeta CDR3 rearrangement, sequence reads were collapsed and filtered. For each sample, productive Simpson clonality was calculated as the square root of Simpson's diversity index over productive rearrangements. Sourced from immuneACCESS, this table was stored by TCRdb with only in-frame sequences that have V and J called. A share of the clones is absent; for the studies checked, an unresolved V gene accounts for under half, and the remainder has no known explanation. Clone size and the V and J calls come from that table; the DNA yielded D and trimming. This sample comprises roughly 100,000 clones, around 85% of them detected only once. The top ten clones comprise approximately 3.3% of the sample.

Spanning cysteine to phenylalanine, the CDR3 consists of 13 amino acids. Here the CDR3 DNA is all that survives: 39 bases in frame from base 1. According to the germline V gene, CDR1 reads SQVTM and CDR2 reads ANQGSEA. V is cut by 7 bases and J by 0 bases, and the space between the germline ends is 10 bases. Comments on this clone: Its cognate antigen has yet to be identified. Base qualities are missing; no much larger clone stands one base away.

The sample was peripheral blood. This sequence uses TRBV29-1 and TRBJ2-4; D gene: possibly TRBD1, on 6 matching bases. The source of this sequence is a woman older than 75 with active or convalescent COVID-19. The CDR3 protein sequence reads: CSGTVLAKNIQYF. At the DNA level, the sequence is TGCAGCGGGACAGTGCTAGCCAAAAACATTCAGTACTTC. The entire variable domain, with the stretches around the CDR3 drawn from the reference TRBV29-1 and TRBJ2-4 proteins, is SAVISQKPSRDICQRGTSLTIQCQVDSQVTMMFWYRQQPGQSLTLIATANQGSEATYESGFVIDKFPISRPNLTFSTLTVSNMSPEDSSIYLCSGTVLAKNIQYFGAGTRLSVL.